This T cell receptor (beta chain) derives from a study of blood T cell repertoires in COVID-19. Only in-frame clones appear in the TCRdb table, and some are missing; sequencing was by immunoSEQ multiplex PCR. The sample yields roughly 430,000 clones, around 90% seen once. This clone was observed a few times. This CDR3 is also generated by other DNA sequences in the sample. Germline values: CDR1 LGHDT, CDR2 YNNKEL (reference sequence). The CDR3 spans 15 residues. Losses at the gene ends were 6 bases for V and 5 bases for J; bases not matched to a gene: 8. The sequenced sample consisted of PBMCs or T cells enriched from blood (not recorded which). The clonotype was recovered from a woman aged 40 to 49 with acute COVID-19. The genes are TRBV3-1 (or the pseudogene TRBV3-2) and TRBJ2-5, with 11 bases aligning to TRBD2. The CDR3 region is CASRDLAGGRETQYF. The CDR3 DNA reads TGTGCCAGCAGGGACCTAGCGGGGGGTAGGGAGACCCAGTACTTC.